Presented here are 23 T cell receptor beta chains from one specimen sequenced in a study of T-cell reconstitution after alpha-beta-depleted transplantation in children. The TCRbeta library incorporated unique molecular identifiers. TCRdb passed the PCR reads through MiXCR, listing each CDR3 protein once. The sample lists about 540,000 distinct CDR3 sequences, approximately 20% seen once, with 2.5% to 4% in the top ten. Sequenced here: PBMCs from the stem cell graft donor, sampled from the stem cell graft. The receptors shown here come from a human donor who donated a stem cell graft to a child with acute lymphoblastic leukemia.

The chain uses TRBV2 and TRBJ2-7, with D possibly being TRBD2 (5 bases). The V gene's germline CDR1 is SNHLY and CDR2 FYNNEI. V was shortened by 1 base and J by 0 bases, with 10 bases between the two germline ends. This CDR3 is built from 15 residues. The CDR3 DNA reads as TGTGCCAGCAGTGAAGACTACGCGGGCTCCTACGAGCAGTACTTC. Its translation is CASSEDYAGSYEQYF.

This clonotype was observed a few times. This chain links TRBV12-3 or TRBV12-4 with TRBJ1-2, with 7 bases lining up with TRBD1. V shed 0 bases, J shed 7 bases, and the junction held 14 bases outside the gene matches. The CDR3 has 17 residues. The CDR3 is CASSLAPWDRSWGGYTF. The CDR3 nucleotides read TGTGCCAGCAGTTTAGCCCCCTGGGACAGATCTTGGGGTGGCTACACCTTC.

The chain links TRBV2 to TRBJ2-2, with TRBD2 as a possible D gene (6 bases). Per the germline V gene, CDR1 is SNHLY and CDR2 is FYNNEI. The CDR3 contains 15 residues. V lost 9 bases to trimming and J lost 5 bases, with 19 bases between them. This CDR3 is CARALRRDGTGELFF. In nucleotides, the CDR3 is TGTGCCAGAGCCCTTAGGCGGGACGGTACCGGGGAGCTGTTTTTT.

The chain joins TRBV6-5 to TRBJ2-7, with 11 bases fitting TRBD2. The germline CDR1 and CDR2 sequences are MNHEY and SVGAGI. CDR3 length equals 14 residues. V lost 4 bases to trimming and J lost 2 bases; unmatched junction nucleotides: 1. CDR3 sequence reads: CASSWGLAAYEQYF. The CDR3, as DNA: TGTGCCAGCAGTTGGGGACTAGCGGCCTACGAGCAGTACTTC.

This clonotype occurred a few times. This chain links TRBV7-8 with TRBJ1-2; no reliable D call. The CDR3 consists of 20 residues. Trimming removed 5 bases at V and 5 bases at J, with 33 bases between. CDR1 SGHVS and CDR2 FQNEAQ come from the germline V gene. The CDR3 nucleotides read TGTGCCAGCAGCAAGCAACAGCGTATGATTGACCTGATCGGATTATATGGCTACACCTTC. Encoded protein: CASSKQQRMIDLIGLYGYTF.

The gene calls are TRBV12-3 or TRBV12-4 and TRBJ1-1; D is uncertain. Trimming left V 5 bases short and J 1 base short, with 17 bases between. The CDR3 runs 16 residues. The CDR3 nucleotides read TGTGCCAGCAGTCCGCCCGACTTTCAAAAGAACACTGAAGCTTTCTTT. It translates to CASSPPDFQKNTEAFF.

The chain combines TRBV3-1 with TRBJ2-7; D call uncertain. The germline gives CDR1 LGHDT, CDR2 YNNKEL (reference sequence). The CDR3 totals 13 residues. V lost 4 bases and J lost 3, with 10 bases in between. The CDR3 region is CASSRSEVYEQYF. DNA of the CDR3: TGTGCCAGCAGCCGAAGCGAGGTCTACGAGCAGTACTTC.

This chain uses TRBV20-1 with TRBJ1-2; D gene ambiguous. The CDR3 runs to 15 residues. The germline V and J ends were trimmed by 1 base and 7 bases, with 19 bases remaining between them. Germline CDR1 is DFQATT and CDR2 is SNEGSKA (reference sequence). CDR3 coding DNA: TGCAGTGCTAGAGTAGTCGGCCAACTCAGTGGTGGCTACACCTTC. This translates into CSARVVGQLSGGYTF.

The chain has TRBV27 and TRBJ2-1; 7 positions match TRBD2. J lost 4 bases, V lost 5 bases, and 5 bases had no gene match. CDR1 is MNHEY and CDR2 is SMNVEV in the germline V gene (reference sequence). This CDR3 spans 14 amino acids. The CDR3 sequence is CASSRLAEYNEQFF. The CDR3 DNA reads as TGTGCCAGCAGTCGGCTAGCGGAATACAATGAGCAGTTCTTC.

J is TRBJ1-1 and V is TRBV5-6, with 9 bases fitting TRBD1. J lost 0 bases, V lost 2 bases, and 5 bases had no gene match. CDR3 size: 16 residues. Germline V gives CDR1 SGHDT, CDR2 YYEEEE. In DNA form, the CDR3 reads TGTGCCAGCAGCTTAACCGGGACAGGGTTGAACACTGAAGCTTTCTTT. It is translated as CASSLTGTGLNTEAFF.

The chain is built from TRBV5-1 and TRBJ2-1; 8 positions agree with TRBD2. V lost 6 bases to trimming and J lost 4 bases; unmatched junction nucleotides: 9. CDR3 length: 15 amino acids. The germline gives CDR1 SGHRS, CDR2 YFSETQ. In DNA form, the CDR3 reads TGCGCCAGCACGGGAATAGCGGGACGATACAATGAGCAGTTCTTC. The encoded protein is CASTGIAGRYNEQFF.

This sequence joins TRBV7-8 and TRBJ1-1, with D maybe TRBD1 (5 bases). CDR3 length: 19 amino acids. V was clipped by 2 bases and J by 1 base, with 23 bases between them. CDR1 and CDR2 from the germline V gene are SGHVS and FQNEAQ. CDR3 coding DNA: TGTGCCAGCAGCTTACCCATGGGCGGGACCCGAACGCGGAACACTGAAGCTTTCTTT. Translating it yields CASSLPMGGTRTRNTEAFF.

The rearrangement uses TRBV5-1 and TRBJ1-1; TRBD1 aligns across 8 bases. This CDR3 spans 12 amino acids. CDR1 and CDR2 (germline): SGHRS, YFSETQ. The junction had 7 bases not matched to a gene; V was cut back by 4 bases and J by 11 bases. The chain's CDR3 is CASSLGQGVAFF. CDR3 nucleotides: TGCGCCAGCAGCCTCGGACAGGGTGTGGCTTTCTTT.

This chain uses TRBV27 with TRBJ1-5; possible D gene TRBD1, 6 bases. In germline, CDR1 is MNHEY, CDR2 SMNVEV (reference sequence). The germline V and J ends were trimmed by 8 bases and 5 bases, with 16 bases remaining between them. The CDR3 has 14 amino acids. CDR3 coding DNA: TGTGCCAGCTCCCCAGGGGAGGACGATCAGCCCCAGCATTTT. This codes for CASSPGEDDQPQHF.

The gene calls are TRBV7-6 and TRBJ2-7; TRBD2 matches at 7 bases. Germline CDR1 is SGHVS and CDR2 is FNYEAQ. V lost 5 bases, J lost 0 bases, and 10 bases stayed unmatched. CDR3 length: 16 residues. CDR3 bases: TGTGCCAGCAGCCCTAAATGGGCTAGCGGCTCCTACGAGCAGTACTTC. Translated: CASSPKWASGSYEQYF.

The sample holds a few counts of this clonotype. V and J are TRBV4-1 and TRBJ2-3; D not certain. Per the germline V gene, CDR1 is MGHRA and CDR2 is YSYEKL. V was pared by 0 bases and J by 5 bases, with 12 bases between. The CDR3 sequence is 15 residues long. CDR3 in DNA: TGCGCCAGCAGCCAAGAACACGGGCTAGGAGATACGCAGTATTTT. Translating gives CASSQEHGLGDTQYF.

In its sample, this clonotype was seen a few times. The chain recombines TRBV12-5 with TRBJ2-1; 14 bases map to TRBD2. The junction had 5 bases not matched to a gene; V was cut back by 6 bases and J by 7 bases. The CDR3 spans 15 residues. The germline gives CDR1 LGHNT, CDR2 FRNRAP. The CDR3 is CASGMGLAGENEQFF. CDR3 DNA: TGTGCTAGTGGAATGGGACTAGCGGGAGAAAATGAGCAGTTCTTC.

This clonotype has more than one count but fewer than ten. The chain recombines TRBV7-8 with TRBJ2-7, with D possibly TRBD2 on 7 matching bases. Per the germline V gene, CDR1 is SGHVS and CDR2 is FQNEAQ. V was trimmed by 7 bases and J by 2 bases, leaving 27 bases between them. The CDR3 length is 18 residues. CDR3 sequence: CASTGRGLAEYWTYEQYF. The CDR3, as DNA: TGTGCCAGCACCGGGCGGGGGCTAGCCGAATATTGGACCTACGAGCAGTACTTC.

V is TRBV6-1 and J is TRBJ2-1; D is perhaps TRBD1 (6 bases). The germline gives CDR1 MNHNS, CDR2 SASEGT. Trimming shortened V by 7 bases and J by 7 bases, and 17 bases separated the two germline ends. This CDR3 spans 14 amino acids. CDR3 DNA sequence: TGTGCCAGCAACCCTACAGGGCGACGGAATGAGCAGTTCTTC. This translates into CASNPTGRRNEQFF.

This clonotype has at least ten counts. The rearrangement joins TRBV5-1 to TRBJ2-1; D remains ambiguous. Germline CDR1 SGHRS, CDR2 YFSETQ. Trimming removed 0 bases at V and 7 bases at J, with 8 bases between. This CDR3 has 13 residues. The CDR3 DNA follows: TGCGCCAGCAGCTTGGACGGAATTAATGAGCAGTTCTTC. This encodes CASSLDGINEQFF.

This clonotype was observed a handful of times. The V and J genes are TRBV20-1 and TRBJ1-5; 8 bases are shared with TRBD1. Germline lookup yields CDR1 DFQATT and CDR2 SNEGSKA (reference sequence). With 0 bases clipped from V and 1 base from J, the junction kept 11 bases outside the gene matches. This CDR3 has 18 residues. The CDR3 DNA reads TGCAGTGCTAGAGATCCAGGCAGGGGGACAGGCAGCAATCAGCCCCAGCATTTT. Protein sequence: CSARDPGRGTGSNQPQHF.

The V and J genes are TRBV29-1 and TRBJ2-2; TRBD1 agrees at 12 bases. V lost 4 bases, J lost 0 bases, and 3 bases stayed unmatched. Germline V gene data show CDR1 as SQVTM and CDR2 as ANQGSEA. This CDR3 comprises 16 residues. The CDR3 nucleotides are TGCAGCGTTGTCGGGACAGGGGGCCCGAACACCGGGGAGCTGTTTTTT. It specifies CSVVGTGGPNTGELFF.

This clonotype was detected only a few times. The chain employs TRBV7-2 and TRBJ2-3; perhaps D is TRBD1 or TRBD2 (5 bases each). V lost 4 bases, J lost 2 bases, and 13 bases lay in between. CDR1 SGHTA and CDR2 FQGNSA come from the germline V gene. This CDR3 region has 15 residues. CDR3 residues: CASSSSGPLTDTQYF. For the CDR3, the DNA is TGTGCCAGCAGCTCGTCGGGACCGCTCACAGATACGCAGTATTTT. The full variable domain, in which reference TRBV7-2 and TRBJ2-3 provide the parts outside the CDR3, is GAGVSQSPSNKVTEKGKDVELRCDPISGHTALYWYRQSLGQGLEFLIYFQGNSAPDKSGLPSDRFSAERTGGSVSTLTIQRTQQEDSAVYLCASSSSGPLTDTQYFGPGTRLTVL.